The 31 T cell receptor beta chains below were found in one sample sequenced in a study of T-cell reconstitution after alpha-beta-depleted transplantation in children. During its preparation, the TCRbeta library received unique molecular identifiers. Each CDR3 protein gets one entry after TCRdb re-called the PCR reads with MiXCR. The sample yields over 450,000 distinct CDR3 sequences, over 9.5% seen once. The specimen comprised PBMCs, sampled before TCRalphabeta/CD19-depleted stem cell transplant. Every receptor here comes from a child aged 2 to 15 with inherited bone marrow failure, due to receive a stem cell transplant.

This clonotype showed up many times. The CDR3 spells CASSLGDYHYEQYF. The CDR3 DNA is TGCGCCAGCAGCTTGGGGGACTACCACTACGAGCAGTACTTC. V is TRBV5-1 and J is TRBJ2-7; 7 nucleotides line up with TRBD2. The CDR3 covers 14 residues. J was trimmed by 3 bases and V by 0 bases; bases with no gene match: 3. In germline, CDR1 is SGHRS, CDR2 YFSETQ.

This clonotype has ten or more counts. The V gene is TRBV4-3, the J gene TRBJ2-1; maybe TRBD2 (6 bases). Looked up from germline, CDR1 is LGHNA and CDR2 is YSLEER. The length of the CDR3 is 17 residues. V was clipped by 1 base and J by 0 bases, with 13 bases between them. Written as DNA, the CDR3 is TGCGCCAGCAGCCAAGCACATCTAGCGAGCTCCTACAATGAGCAGTTCTTC. As protein: CASSQAHLASSYNEQFF.

The chain combines TRBV20-1 with TRBJ1-2; TRBD1 might be the D (6 bases). CDR3 length: 14 amino acids. V was trimmed by 2 bases and J by 4 bases, leaving 14 bases between them. Germline V CDR1 and CDR2: DFQATT, SNEGSKA (reference sequence). The CDR3 DNA follows: TGCAGTGCTAGACGGGACACGGGCCCCTATGGCTACACCTTC. This encodes CSARRDTGPYGYTF.

The chain recombines TRBV9 with TRBJ2-1, with D possibly matching TRBD2 (6 bases). Germline V gives CDR1 SGDLS, CDR2 YYNGEE. The V and J ends lost 3 bases and 2 bases respectively, with 6 bases between them. The CDR3 contains 13 residues. CDR3 in amino acids: CASSERAYNEQFF. The CDR3 DNA is TGTGCCAGCAGCGAGCGGGCCTACAATGAGCAGTTCTTC. The full variable domain, its missing parts supplied by reference TRBV9 and TRBJ2-1, is DSGVTQTPKHLITATGQRVTLRCSPRSGDLSVYWYQQSLDQGLQFLIQYYNGEERAKGNILERFSAQQFPDLHSELNLSSLELGDSALYFCASSERAYNEQFFGPGTRLTVL.

This clonotype was detected ten times or more. The genes are TRBV7-2 and TRBJ2-5; 9 bases fit TRBD1. This CDR3 has 15 amino acids. Germline V gene lookup returns CDR1 SGHTA and CDR2 FQGNSA. V lost 5 bases to trimming and J lost 7 bases; unmatched junction nucleotides: 11. The CDR3 reads CASSDGQGLIGTQYF. Here the CDR3 DNA reads TGTGCCAGCAGCGATGGACAGGGGCTAATCGGGACCCAGTACTTC.

This clonotype has ten or more counts. The chain carries TRBV6-1 and TRBJ2-7; 13 nucleotides line up with TRBD2. The CDR3 totals 15 residues. Unmatched junction bases numbered 5, after V lost 5 bases and J lost 4 bases. CDR1 is MNHNS, CDR2 SASEGT, per germline. Written as DNA, the CDR3 is TGTGCCAGCAGTCGGACTAGCGGGAGAACTTACGAGCAGTACTTC. Its protein is CASSRTSGRTYEQYF.

This clonotype appeared once. The J gene is TRBJ1-1, the V gene TRBV19; D not resolved. V lost 1 base and J 3 bases, leaving 6 bases between the germline ends. The CDR3 sequence is 13 residues long. From germline, CDR1 is LNHDA and CDR2 SQIVND (reference sequence). The CDR3, as DNA: TGTGCCAGTAGTATAGCAGCTTACACTGAAGCTTTCTTT. The encoded protein is CASSIAAYTEAFF. Complete variable domain (other parts from reference TRBV19 and TRBJ1-1): DGGITQSPKYLFRKEGQNVTLSCEQNLNHDAMYWYRQDPGQGLRLIYYSQIVNDFQKGDIAEGYSVSREKKESFPLTVTSAQKNPTAFYLCASSIAAYTEAFFGQGTRLTVV.

Ten or more counts support this clonotype. The J gene is TRBJ2-3, the V gene TRBV20-1, with TRBD1 identical over 7 bases. Unmatched junction bases numbered 13, after V lost 6 bases and J lost 4 bases. The CDR3 has 15 residues. Germline V CDR1 and CDR2: DFQATT, SNEGSKA (reference sequence). CDR3 amino acids: CSAPPDRSGPDTQYF. CDR3 bases: TGCAGTGCCCCCCCGGACAGGTCAGGGCCAGATACGCAGTATTTT.

This clonotype was seen more than once but under ten times. The V gene is TRBV4-3, the J gene TRBJ2-2; TRBD2 matches 11 bases. The V and J ends lost 3 bases and 6 bases, in that order; junction bases with no gene match: 6. The CDR3 runs to 16 residues. CDR1 is LGHNA and CDR2 is YSLEER in the germline V gene. The CDR3 region is CASSQGTSGEAGELFF. CDR3 bases: TGCGCCAGCAGCCAGGGGACTAGCGGAGAGGCCGGGGAGCTGTTTTTT.

Comment on this clonotype: A much more abundant neighbour one base away suggests this may be a read error. The chain joins TRBV7-8 to TRBJ2-1; 11 nucleotides align to TRBD2. Trimming removed 5 bases from V and 5 bases from J; junction bases left unmatched: 8. Germline lookup yields CDR1 SGHVS and CDR2 FQNEAQ. The length of the CDR3 is 16 residues. CDR3 bases: TGTGCCAGCAGCACAGGGACTAGCGGAACCCACAATGAGCAGTTCTTC. Protein: CASSTGTSGTHNEQFF.

This clonotype occurred many times. This chain links TRBV3-1 with TRBJ1-1; TRBD1 might be the D (5 bases). This CDR3 has 16 amino acids. CDR1 LGHDT and CDR2 YNNKEL come from the germline V gene (reference sequence). V was clipped by 4 bases and J by 1 base, with 16 bases between them. CDR3 coding DNA: TGTGCCAGCAGCCGCCCCGTGGGACGGAAGAACACTGAAGCTTTCTTT. The encoded protein is CASSRPVGRKNTEAFF.

At least ten counts were recorded for this clonotype. This chain joins TRBV3-1 and TRBJ2-7; D is unclear. CDR3 length equals 14 residues. Germline assignment: CDR1 LGHDT and CDR2 YNNKEL (reference sequence). V was pared by 1 base and J by 0 bases, with 7 bases between. The CDR3 protein is CASSQVLVSYEQYF. In DNA form, the CDR3 reads TGTGCCAGCAGCCAAGTGCTGGTCTCCTACGAGCAGTACTTC.

The chain couples TRBV2 to TRBJ2-7; D not resolved. The V gene's germline CDR1 is SNHLY and CDR2 FYNNEI. This CDR3 is 13 amino acids long. V was clipped by 5 bases and J by 3 bases, with 11 bases between them. CDR3 sequence: CASSSRSRYEQYF. CDR3 nucleotide sequence: TGTGCCAGCAGTAGCAGGAGCCGCTACGAGCAGTACTTC.

This clonotype came up many times. This chain uses TRBV2 with TRBJ1-1, with 7 bases aligning to TRBD1. The ends lost 8 bases at V and 4 bases at J; junction bases unmatched: 10. The length of the CDR3 is 14 residues. CDR1 and CDR2 from the germline V gene are SNHLY and FYNNEI. CDR3 DNA: TGTGCCAGCTTTCAACAGGGGCGGGGCACTGAAGCTTTCTTT. Its translation is CASFQQGRGTEAFF.

This clonotype was seen at least ten times. CDR3 nucleotides: TGTGCCAGCAGCTGGGCAGGGGGCACAGATACGCAGTATTTT. The encoded protein is CASSWAGGTDTQYF. The genes are TRBV7-2 and TRBJ2-3; perhaps TRBD1 as D (6 bases). Germline loops: CDR1 SGHTA, CDR2 FQGNSA. V gave up 4 bases and J gave up 1 base, with 9 bases separating them. The CDR3 spans 14 residues.

This clonotype was observed at least ten times. The chain uses TRBV14 and TRBJ2-1; D remains unclear. Germline CDR1 SGHDN, CDR2 FVKESK. The ends were cut back, 6 bases at V and 10 bases at J, with 16 bases in the middle. This CDR3 has 13 amino acids. This CDR3 is CASRYTGHGEQFF. DNA of the CDR3: TGTGCCAGCAGATATACTGGGCATGGGGAGCAGTTCTTC. Full variable domain (remainder filled in from reference TRBV14 and TRBJ2-1): EAGVTQFPSHSVIEKGQTVTLRCDPISGHDNLYWYRRVMGKEIKFLLHFVKESKQDESGMPNNRFLAERTGGTYSTLKVQPAELEDSGVYFCASRYTGHGEQFFGPGTRLTVL.

This clonotype has ten or more counts. The V call is TRBV9, the J call TRBJ2-5, with a weak D call TRBD2 (5 bases). V was trimmed by 0 bases and J by 4 bases, leaving 7 bases between them. The CDR3 loop spans 13 amino acids. Germline V gene data show CDR1 as SGDLS and CDR2 as YYNGEE. The CDR3 loop reads CASSVGGGETQYF. CDR3 bases: TGTGCCAGCAGCGTAGGCGGAGGAGAGACCCAGTACTTC.

This clonotype appeared many times. The chain recombines TRBV20-1 with TRBJ2-7; 8 bases are a match to TRBD2. This CDR3 comprises 15 residues. Germline V lookup: CDR1 DFQATT, CDR2 SNEGSKA (reference sequence). J was trimmed by 6 bases and V by 5 bases; bases with no gene match: 15. CDR3 region: CSAAKDPSGRTEQYF. The CDR3 region has the DNA TGCAGTGCTGCGAAGGATCCCAGCGGGAGAACCGAGCAGTACTTC.

This clonotype was seen a handful of times. The chain is built from TRBV29-1 and TRBJ1-2; 9 positions match TRBD1. Germline CDR1 reads SQVTM; CDR2 reads ANQGSEA. There are 14 residues in the CDR3. J gave up 6 bases and V 8 bases, and 13 bases lay outside the gene matches. For the CDR3, the DNA is TGCAGCCCCCGAGGCCCGGGACAGGGCCATGGCTACACCTTC. Protein product: CSPRGPGQGHGYTF. Full variable domain (outside the CDR3, taken from reference TRBV29-1 and TRBJ1-2): SAVISQKPSRDICQRGTSLTIQCQVDSQVTMMFWYRQQPGQSLTLIATANQGSEATYESGFVIDKFPISRPNLTFSTLTVSNMSPEDSSIYLCSPRGPGQGHGYTFGSGTRLTVV.

As for this clonotype: A much larger clone lies a single base off, so this may be a read error. The chain employs TRBV20-1 and TRBJ2-7; TRBD1 matches 8 bases. With V trimmed by 0 bases and J by 4 bases, 11 bases remained unmatched. Germline values: CDR1 DFQATT, CDR2 SNEGSKA (reference sequence). The CDR3 is 16 residues long. This chain's CDR3 is CSARDLSGTGVYEQYF. In DNA form, the CDR3 reads TGCAGTGCTAGAGATCTTTCCGGGACAGGCGTATACGAGCAGTACTTC.

This clonotype has at least ten counts. V usage is TRBV4-2 and J usage is TRBJ2-3, with D possibly being TRBD2 (5 bases). This CDR3 region has 14 residues. Trimming removed 1 base at V and 0 bases at J, with 5 bases between. CDR1 and CDR2 from the germline V gene are LGHNA and YNFKEQ. The CDR3 DNA follows: TGTGCCAGCAGCCAAGGGACTAGCACAGATACGCAGTATTTT. Its protein product is CASSQGTSTDTQYF.

Here the CDR3 reads CASSLTLAGQNEQFF. In DNA, the CDR3 is TGTGCCAGCAGCTTAACGCTAGCGGGGCAGAATGAGCAGTTCTTC. The V call is TRBV7-9, the J call TRBJ2-1, with 9 bases matching TRBD2. Germline V lookup: CDR1 SEHNR, CDR2 FQNEAQ (reference sequence). J was trimmed by 7 bases and V by 2 bases; bases with no gene match: 6. The CDR3 contains 15 residues. Combining the CDR3 with reference TRBV7-9 and TRBJ2-1 gives the whole variable domain DTGVSQNPRHKITKRGQNVTFRCDPISEHNRLYWYRQTLGQGPEFLTYFQNEAQLEKSRLLSDRFSAERPKGSFSTLEIQRTEQGDSAMYLCASSLTLAGQNEQFFGPGTRLTVL.

This clonotype was observed at least ten times. The V call is TRBV7-9, the J call TRBJ1-2; perhaps TRBD1 as D (5 bases). The CDR3 consists of 16 residues. The V gene lost 5 bases and the J gene lost 3 bases, with 19 bases spanning the gap. Germline V gene sequence: CDR1 SEHNR, CDR2 FQNEAQ (reference sequence). The DNA of the CDR3 is TGTGCCAGCAGCCAATCGGGGCAGCCGGGGGACTATGGCTACACCTTC. Translating gives CASSQSGQPGDYGYTF.

This clonotype was found many times. This sequence joins TRBV7-9 and TRBJ2-3, with 7 nucleotides matching TRBD1. Germline values: CDR1 SEHNR, CDR2 FQNEAQ (reference sequence). Losses at the gene ends were 5 bases for V and 4 bases for J; bases not matched to a gene: 12. The CDR3 consists of 16 residues. In nucleotides, the CDR3 is TGTGCCAGCAGCCGACACGGGAAGGGGGCCGCAGATACGCAGTATTTT. Its protein product is CASSRHGKGAADTQYF.

This clonotype was picked up many times. The gene calls are TRBV12-3 or TRBV12-4 and TRBJ1-2, with a possible D match to TRBD1 (5 bases). The V and J ends lost 6 bases and 2 bases respectively, with 16 bases between them. The CDR3 is 15 amino acids. CDR3 residues: CASSPYGAGNYGYTF. DNA of the CDR3: TGTGCCAGCAGCCCCTACGGGGCGGGAAACTATGGCTACACCTTC.

This clonotype was seen ten or more times. The chain couples TRBV27 to TRBJ2-3, with a weak D call TRBD1 (6 bases). The germline V gene encodes CDR1 MNHEY and CDR2 SMNVEV (reference sequence). The V end lost 1 base, the J end lost 4 bases, and 18 bases lay between the germline ends. The CDR3 runs to 17 residues. CDR3 DNA: TGTGCCAGCAGTTTATTGAGGGGGTTCGGTGTGGCAGATACGCAGTATTTT. It yields the protein CASSLLRGFGVADTQYF.

This clonotype was seen many times. The V gene is TRBV6-6, the J gene TRBJ2-4, with D maybe TRBD1 (6 bases). Trimming removed 10 bases at V and 7 bases at J, with 14 bases between. The CDR3 spans 12 residues. Germline V gives CDR1 MNHNY, CDR2 SVGAGI (reference sequence). The CDR3 loop is CATSQGPNIQYF. In DNA, the CDR3 is TGTGCCACTTCACAGGGACCGAACATTCAGTACTTC.

This clonotype has a count of ten or more. The chain employs TRBV9 and TRBJ2-3; 12 positions agree with TRBD2. Germline CDR1 is SGDLS and CDR2 is YYNGEE. The CDR3 consists of 18 residues. The junction had 9 bases not matched to a gene; V was cut back by 0 bases and J by 4 bases. The CDR3 DNA is TGTGCCAGCAGCGTAGACCAAGCTCTAGCGGGAGGGGCAGATACGCAGTATTTT. This sequence encodes CASSVDQALAGGADTQYF.

This clonotype was detected ten times or more. The chain uses TRBV11-1 and TRBJ2-6; TRBD1 or TRBD2 may be the D gene (5 bases each). Germline CDR1 and CDR2: SGHAT and FQDESV (reference sequence). The CDR3 has 18 amino acids. Trimming pared 3 bases from V and 0 bases from J, leaving 15 bases between. CDR3 bases: TGTGCCAGCAGCTTGGGGGACGGCAGGAACTCTGGGGCCAACGTCCTGACTTTC. This gives the protein CASSLGDGRNSGANVLTF.

The chain employs TRBV20-1 and TRBJ2-7, with 9 bases aligning to TRBD2. This CDR3 is 14 amino acids long. Germline assignment: CDR1 DFQATT and CDR2 SNEGSKA (reference sequence). V lost 0 bases and J lost 4; bases outside the gene matches: 4. In DNA, the CDR3 is TGCAGTGCTAGAGATAGGACTAGCGCGTACGAGCAGTACTTC. Its translation is CSARDRTSAYEQYF.

This clonotype was detected many times. The gene calls are TRBV6-5 and TRBJ2-5; D call uncertain. Germline CDR1 is MNHEY and CDR2 is SVGAGI. V was cut by 0 bases and J by 9 bases, with 8 bases left in between. The CDR3 is made up of 12 amino acids. The CDR3 DNA follows: TGTGCCAGCAGTTACTCTGGAGTTGCCCAGTACTTC. Protein: CASSYSGVAQYF.